The clone carrying this T cell receptor (beta chain) showed up just once. This specimen belongs to a study of shared T cell receptors in the human thymus. Method: immunoSEQ multiplex PCR; TCRdb's copy keeps in-frame clones and lacks some. The table records roughly 500,000 clones, 70% to 80% of them present only once. The CDR3 extends over 14 amino acids. Germline assignment: CDR1 SGHNT and CDR2 YENEEA. V was cut by 8 bases and J by 1 base, with 12 bases left in between. The same data also went into a second study, on human thymus T cells.

Specimen: thymocytes. V usage is TRBV11-3 and J usage is TRBJ2-1, with D perhaps matching TRBD2 (6 bases). The TCR sequence derives from a boy under two years old with a congenital heart defect. CDR3 residues: CASRGSGSYNEQFF. The DNA of the CDR3 is TGTGCCAGCCGCGGTAGCGGATCCTACAATGAGCAGTTCTTC. The whole variable domain, remainder taken from reference TRBV11-3 and TRBJ2-1, is EAGVVQSPRYKIIEKKQPVAFWCNPISGHNTLYWYLQNLGQGPELLIRYENEEAVDDSQLPKDRFSAERLKGVDSTLKIQPAELGDSAVYLCASRGSGSYNEQFFGPGTRLTVL.